A single sample gave rise to the 32 T cell receptor beta chains below, sequenced in a study of cytomegalovirus exposure and HLA in healthy donors. Researchers ran the PCR with 60 Vbeta and 13 Jbeta primers. Clones were read by immunoSEQ multiplex PCR, and TCRdb kept only the in-frame ones, dropping some. Among 140,000 or so clones listed, just over 65% were seen once. What was sequenced was PBMCs. The receptors derive from an older woman in good health and CMV-seronegative.

This clone came up once. The chain recombines TRBV5-1 with TRBJ2-6; 13 nucleotides align to TRBD2. Trimming cost V 2 bases and J 0 bases; bases outside gene matches: 11. Germline values: CDR1 SGHRS, CDR2 YFSETQ. This CDR3 region has 21 residues. The CDR3 loop is CASSFAEGLAGSPSGANVLTF. CDR3 coding DNA: TGCGCCAGCAGCTTTGCGGAGGGACTAGCGGGGAGTCCCTCTGGGGCCAACGTCCTGACTTTC.

The chain uses TRBV7-6 and TRBJ2-7; weak D call: TRBD1 (6 bases). Trimming removed 3 bases at V and 6 bases at J, with 12 bases between. Per germline, CDR1 SGHVS and CDR2 FNYEAQ. The CDR3 is made up of 13 amino acids. The CDR3 DNA sequence: TGTGCCAGCAGCTTGCGACAGGTTGGCGAGCAGTACTTC. Its protein product is CASSLRQVGEQYF. The complete variable domain, with remaining parts taken from reference TRBV7-6 and TRBJ2-7, reads GAGVSQSPRYKVTKRGQDVALRCDPISGHVSLYWYRQALGQGPEFLTYFNYEAQQDKSGLPNDRFSAERPEGSISTLTIQRTEQRDSAMYRCASSLRQVGEQYFGPGTRLTVT.

The genes are TRBV29-1 and TRBJ2-1; the D is unclear. The CDR3 length is 11 residues. V lost 4 bases to trimming and J lost 10 bases, with 11 bases between them. The germline V gene has CDR1 SQVTM and CDR2 ANQGSEA. The CDR3 DNA is TGCAGCGTTGGCGGTAGGTTGGAGCAGTTCTTC. Translated: CSVGGRLEQFF.

The chain is built from TRBV5-1 and TRBJ2-4; 13 bases map to TRBD2. The CDR3 has 16 residues. The germline gives CDR1 SGHRS, CDR2 YFSETQ. The ends lost 0 bases at V and 4 bases at J; junction bases unmatched: 1. This chain's CDR3 is CASSLGTSGGKNIQYF. The CDR3 nucleotides read TGCGCCAGCAGCTTGGGGACTAGCGGGGGTAAAAACATTCAGTACTTC.

The CDR3 coding sequence is TGTGCCAGCAGGTTAACAGTGGACTCTGGAAACACCATATATTTT. As protein: CASRLTVDSGNTIYF. The chain links TRBV6-1 to TRBJ1-3; D unresolved. From germline, CDR1 is MNHNS and CDR2 SASEGT. The CDR3 runs 15 residues. V lost 6 bases and J lost 0, with 12 bases in between.

This clone was picked up one time. V and J are TRBV23-1 and TRBJ1-1; the D gene is possibly TRBD1 (6 bases). TRBV23-1 is marked as an open reading frame, function uncertain. This CDR3 spans 15 amino acids. V shed 1 base and J shed 4 bases, with 13 bases lying between them. CDR3 DNA: TGCGCCAGCAGTCAATGGGGGGAGGGGGGCACTGAAGCTTTCTTT. Translation: CASSQWGEGGTEAFF.

This clone was counted a few times. The V call is TRBV29-1, the J call TRBJ2-2; D is possibly TRBD2 (6 bases). CDR3 size: 13 residues. V lost 5 bases and J lost 2, with 9 bases in between. Germline loops: CDR1 SQVTM, CDR2 ANQGSEA. The CDR3 protein is CSVPGLNTGELFF. The CDR3 nucleotides read TGCAGCGTTCCGGGACTTAACACCGGGGAGCTGTTTTTT.

This chain uses TRBV18 with TRBJ2-1; D is undetermined. Germline CDR1 KGHSH, CDR2 LQKENI. Trimming shortened V by 1 base and J by 6 bases, and 16 bases separated the two germline ends. The CDR3 loop spans 16 amino acids. In nucleotides, the CDR3 is TGTGCCAGCTCACCACTCCCGATGGGCCTCGGCAATGAGCAGTTCTTC. It encodes CASSPLPMGLGNEQFF.

This clone turned up a few times. This chain links TRBV6-6 with TRBJ2-3; 10 nucleotides match TRBD2. Germline V gene data show CDR1 as MNHNY and CDR2 as SVGAGI (reference sequence). The V and J ends lost 5 bases and 0 bases, in that order; junction bases with no gene match: 2. This CDR3 contains 15 residues. The CDR3 region is CASSRTSGSTDTQYF. The DNA for the CDR3 is TGTGCCAGCAGTCGGACTAGCGGAAGCACAGATACGCAGTATTTT.

CDR3 nucleotide sequence: TGTGCCAGCAGCCACCGACTAGCGGGAGGAGTTTCCTACGAGCAGTACTTC. Translation gives CASSHRLAGGVSYEQYF. The V call is TRBV7-2, the J call TRBJ2-7; 13 positions agree with TRBD2. The CDR3 loop spans 17 amino acids. V was clipped by 5 bases and J by 1 base; unmatched bases: 8. Germline V CDR1 and CDR2: SGHTA, FQGNSA.

V gene TRBV11-3 combines with J gene TRBJ2-2, with unresolved D. Germline values: CDR1 SGHNT, CDR2 YENEEA. Trimming left V 3 bases short and J 5 bases short, with 7 bases between. CDR3 size: 13 residues. The CDR3 here is CASSLARTGELFF. The CDR3 nucleotides are TGTGCCAGCAGCTTGGCCCGAACCGGGGAGCTGTTTTTT.

The J gene is TRBJ1-3, the V gene TRBV9; 11 positions agree with TRBD1. V gave up 7 bases and J gave up 0 bases; unmatched junction bases: 3. The CDR3 is 15 residues long. Per the germline V gene, CDR1 is SGDLS and CDR2 is YYNGEE. DNA for the CDR3: TGTGCCAGCGGGACAGGGGGGTTCTCTGGAAACACCATATATTTT. It translates to CASGTGGFSGNTIYF.

The V and J genes are TRBV5-1 and TRBJ2-7; TRBD1 aligns across 8 bases. Germline CDR1 reads SGHRS; CDR2 reads YFSETQ. With 3 bases clipped from V and 4 bases from J, the junction kept 3 bases outside the gene matches. This CDR3 spans 13 amino acids. The CDR3 nucleotides read TGCGCCAGCAGCTGGACAGGGCCTTACGAGCAGTACTTC. It translates to CASSWTGPYEQYF.

V usage is TRBV7-9 and J usage is TRBJ2-7; D uncertain. The CDR3 has 13 amino acids. Germline-derived CDR1 and CDR2 are SEHNR and FQNEAQ (reference sequence). V lost 3 bases, J lost 5 bases, and 11 bases lay in between. The CDR3 here is CASSLAGSNEQYF. The CDR3 nucleotides are TGTGCCAGCAGCTTGGCAGGCAGCAACGAGCAGTACTTC.

This clone was seen a few times. V is TRBV7-6 and J is TRBJ2-3; D is perhaps TRBD1 (6 bases). Trimming took 0 bases from V and 5 from J, leaving 12 bases between them. In germline, CDR1 is SGHVS, CDR2 FNYEAQ. The CDR3 extends over 15 amino acids. The CDR3 here is CASSLAVGAQDTQYF. The CDR3 bases are TGTGCCAGCAGCTTAGCGGTGGGGGCCCAAGATACGCAGTATTTT.

The rearrangement links TRBV6-1 to TRBJ1-2; 7 positions match TRBD1. The CDR3 is 13 residues long. Germline CDR1 reads MNHNS; CDR2 reads SASEGT. V dropped 7 bases and J dropped 4; count of bases not matched to a gene: 6. CDR3 loop: CASNVGQRYGYTF. The CDR3 DNA reads TGTGCCAGCAATGTGGGACAGCGCTATGGCTACACCTTC.

The chain joins TRBV5-5 to TRBJ1-2, with 9 bases aligning to TRBD1. The V gene end was trimmed by 3 bases and the J gene end by 9 bases; junction bases not matched to a gene: 12. This CDR3 contains 15 residues. The V gene's germline CDR1 is SGHKS and CDR2 YYEKEE (reference sequence). CDR3 nucleotides: TGTGCCAGCAGCTCGGCGCCGGGACAGGGAATGCGCTACACCTTC. Its translation: CASSSAPGQGMRYTF.

This rearrangement joins TRBV6-5 to TRBJ2-7, with TRBD1 matching 8 bases. CDR1 and CDR2 (germline): MNHEY, SVGAGI. This CDR3 is 14 amino acids long. The CDR3 sequence: CPRRWDRSTYEQYF. For the CDR3, the DNA is TGTCCCCGACGATGGGACAGGTCCACCTACGAGCAGTACTTC.

The V gene is TRBV5-1, the J gene TRBJ2-1, with a weak D call TRBD2 (5 bases). This CDR3 region has 13 residues. Germline values: CDR1 SGHRS, CDR2 YFSETQ. The V end was cut by 5 bases, the J end by 4 bases, with 10 bases between. The chain's CDR3 is CASRAGLYNEQFF. The CDR3 DNA sequence: TGCGCCAGCAGAGCCGGACTGTACAATGAGCAGTTCTTC.

This clone was observed a single time. At one end, the junction sequence differs from germline, possibly due to a read error. Other DNA sequences from this sample encode an identical CDR3 as well. The genes are TRBV29-1 and TRBJ2-7; 9 nucleotides line up with TRBD1. The CDR3 is 12 residues long. Germline V gene data show CDR1 as SQVTM and CDR2 as ANQGSEA. In DNA form, the CDR3 reads TGCAGCGTGACGGGACAGGGCTACGAGCAGTATTTC. Its translation is CSVTGQGYEQYF.

For the CDR3, the DNA is TGTGCCAGCAGTTCCCGGGTTGAGCAGTTCTTC. This sequence encodes CASSSRVEQFF. The rearrangement links TRBV28 to TRBJ2-1; D not resolved. This CDR3 region has 11 residues. Germline loops: CDR1 MDHEN, CDR2 SYDVKM. V lost 4 bases to trimming and J lost 9 bases, with 7 bases between them.

CDR3 region: CASSVGAFSYLNEQYF. The CDR3 DNA follows: TGTGCCAGCAGCGTAGGGGCCTTCTCTTATTTGAACGAGCAGTACTTC. The V and J genes are TRBV9 and TRBJ2-7; D ambiguous. The CDR3 runs to 16 residues. Germline V gene lookup returns CDR1 SGDLS and CDR2 YYNGEE. The V and J ends lost 0 bases and 5 bases respectively, with 18 bases between them.

The chain couples TRBV19 to TRBJ1-1; D remains ambiguous. The germline V and J ends were trimmed by 2 bases and 4 bases, with 8 bases remaining between them. Per the germline V gene, CDR1 is LNHDA and CDR2 is SQIVND (reference sequence). The CDR3 length is 13 residues. The CDR3 sequence is CASSIRVATEAFF. CDR3 bases: TGTGCCAGTAGTATACGGGTTGCCACTGAAGCTTTCTTT.

The chain joins TRBV18 to TRBJ2-7; 7 nucleotides agree with TRBD1. The length of the CDR3 is 13 residues. Looked up from germline, CDR1 is KGHSH and CDR2 is LQKENI. The V gene end was trimmed by 6 bases and the J gene end by 0 bases; junction bases not matched to a gene: 2. CDR3 amino acids: CASSGDSSYEQYF. The CDR3 DNA follows: TGTGCCAGCTCTGGGGACAGCTCCTACGAGCAGTACTTC.

The V and J genes are TRBV19 and TRBJ1-5, with D possibly being TRBD1 (6 bases). Trimming took off 5 bases at V and 4 bases at J, with 9 bases between the two ends. There are 13 residues in the CDR3. CDR1 is LNHDA, CDR2 SQIVND, per germline (reference sequence). In DNA, the CDR3 is TGTGCCAGTAGTCCGACAGGTAATCAGCCCCAGCATTTT. This sequence encodes CASSPTGNQPQHF.

This clone was counted a single time. J is TRBJ1-3 and V is TRBV5-5; 7 nucleotides agree with TRBD1. The V gene end was trimmed by 4 bases and the J gene end by 7 bases; junction bases not matched to a gene: 5. The germline V gene has CDR1 SGHKS and CDR2 YYEKEE (reference sequence). The CDR3 spans 13 residues. In DNA, the CDR3 is TGTGCCAGCAGCCTGACAGGGACGAACACCATATATTTT. It is translated as CASSLTGTNTIYF.

The genes are TRBV19 and TRBJ1-2, with 9 bases fitting TRBD1. Trimming cost V 5 bases and J 2 bases; bases outside gene matches: 6. CDR1 LNHDA and CDR2 SQIVND come from the germline V gene (reference sequence). The CDR3 contains 15 residues. The CDR3 DNA is TGTGCCAGTAGTCCACGGACAGGGGACAACTATGGCTACACCTTC. This encodes CASSPRTGDNYGYTF.

The genes are TRBV5-1 and TRBJ1-1; no definite D call. Germline V gene data show CDR1 as SGHRS and CDR2 as YFSETQ. The ends were cut back, 4 bases at V and 5 bases at J, with 18 bases in the middle. The CDR3 consists of 15 residues. CDR3 sequence reads: CASSATGPPGTEAFF. The DNA for the CDR3 is TGCGCCAGCAGCGCAACCGGGCCCCCGGGAACTGAAGCTTTCTTT.

The chain links TRBV29-1 to TRBJ2-1; 9 nucleotides align to TRBD1. CDR1 and CDR2 (germline): SQVTM, ANQGSEA. This CDR3 has 15 amino acids. The trim removed 7 bases at V and 2 bases at J, leaving 9 bases unmatched. Written as DNA, the CDR3 is TGCAGCGCTGTAAAGGGGACAGGGACCTACAATGAGCAGTTCTTC. Protein: CSAVKGTGTYNEQFF.

This clone was counted between two and nine times. The chain links TRBV9 to TRBJ1-1; D is undetermined. The CDR3 length is 14 residues. The germline CDR1 and CDR2 sequences are SGDLS and YYNGEE. Trimming removed 1 base from V and 2 bases from J, with 9 bases in between. CDR3 region: CASSVRTANTEAFF. CDR3 nucleotide sequence: TGTGCCAGCAGCGTACGTACAGCCAACACTGAAGCTTTCTTT.

The chain couples TRBV7-2 to TRBJ2-1; 7 bases match TRBD2. The germline V gene has CDR1 SGHTA and CDR2 FQGNSA. The CDR3 spans 18 residues. V shed 2 bases, J shed 9 bases, and the junction held 19 bases outside the gene matches. CDR3 region: CASSLIWAGLVGATEQFF. CDR3 DNA: TGTGCCAGCAGCTTAATTTGGGCCGGACTAGTAGGGGCTACTGAGCAGTTCTTC.

The J gene is TRBJ2-5, the V gene TRBV5-6; 9 bases fit TRBD1. The CDR3 consists of 14 residues. J lost 6 bases, V lost 3 bases, and 6 bases had no gene match. The V gene's germline CDR1 is SGHDT and CDR2 YYEEEE. CDR3 DNA sequence: TGTGCCAGCAGCTCCACAGGGGGCGGGCAGACCCAGTACTTC. Amino acids: CASSSTGGGQTQYF.